These T cell receptor beta chains were read from a single sample in a study of blood T cell repertoires in COVID-19. Produced via immunoSEQ multiplex PCR; TCRdb's table is partial and in-frame only. Among roughly 150,000 clones listed, approximately 91% were seen once. Sequenced material: peripheral blood. The receptors shown here come from a man between 18 and 35 years old with COVID-19, enrolled during active disease. CDR3s include the opening cysteine and the closing phenylalanine or tryptophan. The D gene is left open where the match is weak. A clone size is listed for some rows: how often the clone was seen (once, few, many), or a class if it is expanded.

D	size	V	J	CDR3	DNA
TRBD1	-	TRBV18	TRBJ1-4	CASSPGIQGKSEKLFF	TGTGCCAGCTCACCTGGTATACAGGGGAAAAGCGAAAAACTGTTTTTT
-	-	TRBV5-6	TRBJ1-6	CASSDPAGSSPLHF	TGTGCCAGCAGCGACCCGGCTGGGAGTTCACCCCTCCACTTT
-	few	TRBV19	TRBJ2-2	CASSLSWGRAPGGELFF	TGTGCCAGTAGCTTGTCATGGGGCAGGGCCCCAGGCGGGGAGCTGTTTTTT
TRBD1	-	TRBV7-9	TRBJ2-3	CASSSTGEGTDTQYF	TGTGCCAGCAGCTCGACAGGGGAAGGCACAGATACGCAGTATTTT
-	once	TRBV6-5	TRBJ2-7	CASRGLVLYEQYF	TGTGCCAGCAGGGGACTGGTTCTCTACGAGCAGTACTTC
TRBD2	-	TRBV18	TRBJ2-1	CASSPRVTSGNYEQFF	TGTGCCAGCTCACCCAGGGTCACTAGCGGGAACTATGAGCAGTTCTTC
-	-	TRBV4-1	TRBJ1-6	CASGTALYNSPLHF	TGCGCCAGCGGTACAGCTCTGTATAATTCACCCCTCCACTTT
TRBD2	once	TRBV29-1	TRBJ2-7	CSVEWGEGTYEQYF	TGCAGCGTGGAATGGGGGGAGGGGACCTACGAGCAGTACTTC
TRBD1	-	TRBV29-1	TRBJ2-7	CSVARGSEQYF	TGCAGCGTTGCCAGGGGGTCCGAGCAGTACTTC
-	-	TRBV7-3	TRBJ2-2	CASSLDSLANTGELFF	TGTGCCAGCAGCTTAGACAGCCTCGCGAACACCGGGGAGCTGTTTTTT
-	once	TRBV7-8	TRBJ1-2	CASSLLSRPNYGYTF	TGTGCCAGCAGCTTACTCAGTCGCCCTAACTATGGCTACACCTTC
-	once	TRBV7-2	TRBJ1-5	CASSQTGINQPQHF	TGTGCCAGCAGCCAGACAGGTATCAATCAGCCCCAGCATTTT
-	-	TRBV4-3	TRBJ2-7	CASSQALFGSAYEQYF	TGCGCCAGCAGCCAAGCGTTGTTTGGCAGCGCGTACGAGCAGTACTTC
TRBD2	-	TRBV19	TRBJ2-3	CASSPRLAGRPDTQYF	TGTGCCAGTAGTCCCCGACTAGCGGGACGACCAGATACGCAGTATTTT
TRBD1	-	TRBV10-3	TRBJ1-2	CAISGYQQGIYGYTF	TGTGCCATCAGTGGATATCAACAGGGGATCTATGGCTACACCTTC
TRBD1	-	TRBV6-1	TRBJ2-3	CASSEPTGLGDTQYF	TGTGCCAGCAGTGAACCGACAGGGTTGGGAGATACGCAGTATTTT
-	-	TRBV29-1	TRBJ2-3	CSVERSSYTQYF	TGCAGCGTTGAGCGTAGTTCCTATACGCAGTATTTT
-	-	TRBV5-5	TRBJ1-6	CASSQRDTLNSPLHF	TGTGCCAGCAGCCAAAGGGACACCCTAAATTCACCCCTCCACTTT
TRBD1	-	TRBV3-1/TRBV3-2	TRBJ1-1	CASSPRSFRGVKAAFF	TGTGCCAGCAGCCCACGCTCCTTCAGGGGGGTGAAGGCGGCTTTCTTT
-	-	TRBV6-5	TRBJ1-2	CASTRDTADYGYTF	TGTGCCAGCACCCGGGACACGGCGGACTATGGCTACACCTTC
-	-	TRBV6-5	TRBJ2-1	CASSYGGGGPTEQFF	TGTGCCAGCAGTTACGGTGGAGGGGGCCCGACGGAGCAGTTCTTC
-	-	TRBV7-9	TRBJ1-3	CASSSRAEGGNTIYF	TGTGCCAGCAGCTCCAGGGCGGAAGGTGGAAACACCATATATTTT
-	once	TRBV21-1	TRBJ1-1	CASSKDQGRLENTEAFF	TGTGCCAGCAGCAAAGATCAGGGTCGATTAGAGAACACTGAAGCTTTCTTT
TRBD2	-	TRBV4-1	TRBJ2-1	CASSSLGLAEYNEQFF	TGCGCCAGCAGCTCACTGGGACTAGCGGAGTACAATGAGCAGTTCTTC
TRBD2	-	TRBV6-5	TRBJ2-1	CASSYSLADNEQFF	TGTGCCAGCAGTTACTCGCTAGCGGACAATGAGCAGTTCTTC
TRBD1	-	TRBV18	TRBJ1-1	CASSPPTGANTEAFF	TGTGCCAGCTCACCACCAACAGGGGCAAACACTGAAGCTTTCTTT
TRBD1	-	TRBV18	TRBJ1-2	CASSPQGADGYTF	TGTGCCAGCTCACCACAGGGGGCCGATGGCTACACCTTC
-	-	TRBV19	TRBJ2-2	CASSFLSDTGELFF	TGTGCCAGTAGTTTCCTTAGCGACACCGGGGAGCTGTTTTTT
TRBD2	-	TRBV27	TRBJ2-3	CASSHRAGASTDTQYF	TGTGCCAGCAGCCACCGAGCGGGGGCCAGCACAGATACGCAGTATTTT
-	-	TRBV21-1	TRBJ1-4	CASSKASRQGATNEKLFF	TGTGCCAGCAGCAAAGCGTCACGGCAGGGGGCAACTAATGAAAAACTGTTTTTT
-	-	TRBV12-3/TRBV12-4	TRBJ1-1	CASSLSQAPRAFF	TGTGCCAGCAGTTTATCCCAGGCCCCCAGAGCTTTCTTT
TRBD1	-	TRBV5-1	TRBJ2-7	CASSSATGGRSTYEQYF	TGCGCCAGCAGCTCCGCCACAGGGGGGCGGTCTACCTACGAGCAGTACTTC
TRBD2	-	TRBV27	TRBJ2-3	CASSFYAGGGTDTQYF	TGTGCCAGCAGTTTCTACGCGGGAGGAGGGACAGATACGCAGTATTTT
-	-	TRBV28	TRBJ1-4	CASRPGTTNEKLLF	TGTGCCAGCAGACCCGGGACAACTAATGAAAAACTGCTTTTT
-	-	TRBV29-1	TRBJ1-1	CSVLVGGDTEAFF	TGCAGCGTTCTAGTCGGGGGGGACACTGAAGCTTTCTTT
-	once	TRBV4-3	TRBJ2-1	CASSQGGQWTNEQFF	TGCGCCAGCAGCCAAGGAGGACAGTGGACGAATGAGCAGTTCTTC
TRBD2	-	TRBV30	TRBJ2-1	CAWRGLTSGSIKGEFEQFF	TGTGCCTGGAGAGGACTTACTAGCGGGAGTATCAAGGGGGAATTCGAGCAGTTCTTC
-	-	TRBV19	TRBJ2-7	CASSIDIGYEQYF	TGTGCCAGTAGTATAGATATCGGCTACGAGCAGTACTTC
-	-	TRBV11-1	TRBJ2-5	CASSRGPQETQYF	TGTGCCAGCAGCAGGGGTCCACAAGAGACCCAGTACTTC
-	-	TRBV12-3/TRBV12-4	TRBJ1-3	CASTPGVGNTIYF	TGTGCCAGCACCCCAGGGGTAGGAAACACCATATATTTT
-	-	TRBV5-8	TRBJ1-2	CASSPQGNYGYTF	TGTGCCAGCAGCCCCCAGGGTAACTATGGCTACACCTTC
-	-	TRBV7-8	TRBJ1-1	CASSLGGGFGDTEAFF	TGTGCCAGCAGCTTAGGGGGGGGGTTTGGTGACACTGAAGCTTTCTTT